This T cell receptor beta chain was identified during a study of radiotherapy plus CTLA-4 blockade in lung cancer. Across the study: Objective response rate was more than 15%; disease control rate, about 28%. Study-wide findings and caveats: Clones derived from tumor TCRs expanded in blood after radiotherapy plus ipilimumab.

As concerns this clone: Its antigen is not identified.

Sequencing used immunoSEQ multiplex PCR; TCRdb keeps in-frame clones, though not all of them. Of about 51,000 clones listed, 75% to 80% are singletons. Chemo-refractory metastatic non-small-cell lung cancer patients underwent focal radiation alongside CTLA-4 blockade with ipilimumab. The CDR3 runs to 15 residues. The V gene's germline CDR1 is MGHRA and CDR2 YSYEKL. The germline V and J ends were trimmed by 4 bases and 6 bases, with 15 bases remaining between them. The sample here was peripheral blood, taken from a patient treated with radiotherapy plus ipilimumab. The receptor was isolated from a human donor with non-small cell lung cancer whose response to radiotherapy plus ipilimumab could not be evaluated. V is TRBV4-1 and J is TRBJ1-4, with a weak D call TRBD1 (5 bases). The CDR3: CASSPRQSKDEKLFF. The CDR3 nucleotides read TGCGCCAGCAGCCCCCGACAGAGTAAGGATGAAAAACTGTTTTTT.